The 4 T cell receptor beta chains below were found in one sample sequenced in a study of blood T cells in healthy people across ages (dated by TCRdb to 2014 to 2015). The receptor library was made with 5' RACE. The sequencer was an Illumina HiSeq 2500. A second 7 to 11 cycle PCR used a sample-barcoded 5' primer and a J-beta primer mix. The public reads were reanalyzed by TCRdb: fastp trimming at Q25, MiXCR alignment, in-frame beta chains only. Each entry merges the rows of one CDR3 protein and shows their most common DNA and genes. This sample is represented by 750,000 to 950,000 distinct CDR3 sequences; about 26% of them were singletons. Together, the top ten hold 3% of the sample. The same data also contributed to another study, on T cells of mothers and their children.

Sequencing was done on a sample of blood. These receptors all stem from a boy aged 5-17 years in good health.

At least ten counts were recorded for this clonotype. The chain recombines TRBV20-1 with TRBJ2-7, with 7 bases matching TRBD2. The CDR3 has 15 residues. The V gene's germline CDR1 is DFQATT and CDR2 SNEGSKA (reference sequence). V gave up 5 bases and J gave up 2 bases; unmatched junction bases: 12. CDR3 bases: TGCAGTGCTGGAGCCCAGGGACTAATGGCCTACGAGCAGTACTTC. Its translation is CSAGAQGLMAYEQYF.

This clonotype showed up many times. The chain joins TRBV7-3 to TRBJ2-5, with D possibly TRBD1 on 5 matching bases. The J call could be wrong; TRBJ2-7 is a better fit for the DNA end. The germline gives CDR1 SGHTA, CDR2 FQGTGA. CDR3 length: 14 amino acids. CDR3 in amino acids: CASSLDSSSAEQYF. In DNA, the CDR3 is TGTGCCAGCAGCTTAGACAGTTCCTCCGCCGAGCAGTACTTC.

This clonotype has only a few counts. The V and J genes are TRBV4-1 and TRBJ2-2, with TRBD2 matching 8 bases. The germline V gene encodes CDR1 MGHRA and CDR2 YSYEKL. Germline trimming cut 4 bases from V and 8 bases from J; bases unmatched to any gene: 12. The CDR3 extends over 16 amino acids. The CDR3 protein is CASSPGTRLARGELFF. In DNA, the CDR3 is TGCGCCAGCAGCCCTGGGACTAGACTAGCACGGGGGGAGCTGTTTTTT.

The genes are TRBV29-1 and TRBJ1-2, with 10 positions matching TRBD1. Germline V gene data show CDR1 as SQVTM and CDR2 as ANQGSEA. The V segment lost 1 base and the J segment 6 bases; nucleotides outside the gene matches: 8. CDR3 length: 15 amino acids. The CDR3 sequence: CSVEGLDRGRNGYTF. As DNA, the CDR3 is TGCAGCGTTGAAGGACTAGACAGGGGGCGGAATGGCTACACCTTC.